The entry that follows covers one T cell receptor beta chain sequence. Here immunoSEQ multiplex PCR was the method, and the copy in TCRdb shows in-frame clones only, minus some. The repertoire includes about 220,000 clones, 80% to 90% of them detected once, and roughly 10% sits in the top ten. CDR1 is KGHSH, CDR2 LQKENI, per germline. The CDR3 runs 17 residues. J lost 1 base, V lost 3 bases, and 9 bases had no gene match. The sample is drawn from a study of blood T cell repertoires in COVID-19. The wider study: Italy, Spain and the United States were the sources of the convalescent and acute COVID-19 samples.

V and J are TRBV18 and TRBJ1-3; 7 nucleotides match TRBD1. The sample was peripheral blood. This receptor was taken from a man between 45 and 60 years old with active or convalescent COVID-19. The CDR3 here is CASSPTGPSVSGNTIYF. CDR3 nucleotide sequence: TGTGCCAGCTCACCGACAGGGCCCTCCGTTTCTGGAAACACCATATATTTT. The full variable domain, with the rest looked up from reference TRBV18 and TRBJ1-3, is NAGVMQNPRHLVRRRGQEARLRCSPMKGHSHVYWYRQLPEEGLKFMVYLQKENIIDESGMPKERFSAEFPKEGPSILRIQQVVRGDSAAYFCASSPTGPSVSGNTIYFGEGSWLTVV.